The 16 T cell receptor beta chains listed next were all sequenced from one sample in a study of T cell responses to AZD1222 COVID-19 vaccine. Using immunoSEQ multiplex PCR, the repertoire was profiled, and TCRdb retains in-frame clones only, with some absent. This table holds about 150,000 clones, about 92% found once. The sequenced sample was peripheral blood, obtained 28 days after the second AZD1222 dose. The origin of the receptors is an adult who received the AZD1222 COVID-19 vaccine.

The rearrangement uses TRBV7-2 and TRBJ2-1; 11 bases match TRBD2. The CDR3 has 17 amino acids. V was clipped by 0 bases and J by 3 bases; unmatched bases: 4. Per germline, CDR1 SGHTA and CDR2 FQGNSA. The CDR3 DNA is TGTGCCAGCAGCTTAGCGGGGGGGACTAGCGGCTACAATGAGCAGTTCTTC. Encoded protein: CASSLAGGTSGYNEQFF.

This rearrangement joins TRBV29-1 to TRBJ1-1; tentatively, D is TRBD1 (6 bases). The CDR3 is 11 residues long. Trimming shortened V by 8 bases and J by 7 bases, and 14 bases separated the two germline ends. Germline CDR1 reads SQVTM; CDR2 reads ANQGSEA. The CDR3 DNA is TGCAGCCTCGGGGGGGGCGGTGAAGCTTTCTTT. Its translation is CSLGGGGEAFF.

Only one count was recorded for this clone. The chain is built from TRBV7-8 and TRBJ1-5; no clear D. Trimming removed 1 base at V and 9 bases at J, with 10 bases between. Germline CDR1 reads SGHVS; CDR2 reads FQNEAQ. The CDR3 runs 13 residues. In DNA, the CDR3 is TGTGCCAGCAGCTTAGGGACCGAGACGCCCCAGCATTTT. This codes for CASSLGTETPQHF.

The CDR3 loop reads CAISERSAGSTEAFF. Written as DNA, the CDR3 is TGTGCCATCAGTGAAAGGTCGGCAGGGTCCACTGAAGCTTTCTTT. The chain combines TRBV10-3 with TRBJ1-1; possibly TRBD1 for D (5 bases). V lost 3 bases and J 4 bases, leaving 15 bases between the germline ends. CDR3 length equals 15 residues. The germline gives CDR1 ENHRY, CDR2 SYGVKD.

J is TRBJ2-7 and V is TRBV5-1, with D unresolved. Trimming cost V 0 bases and J 2 bases, with 9 bases left between them. This CDR3 spans 14 amino acids. Germline V CDR1 and CDR2: SGHRS, YFSETQ. The CDR3 is CASSLDRHTYEQYF. CDR3 sequence (DNA): TGCGCCAGCAGCTTGGATCGGCACACCTACGAGCAGTACTTC.

The V call is TRBV6-2 or TRBV6-3, the J call TRBJ2-1, with 8 bases lining up with TRBD2. Germline CDR1 is MNHEY and CDR2 is SVGEGT. The CDR3 covers 17 residues. J lost 5 bases, V lost 0 bases, and 9 bases had no gene match. The DNA of the CDR3 is TGTGCCAGCAGTTACTCGACGGGAGGGCCTAATGACAATGAGCAGTTCTTC. Translating it yields CASSYSTGGPNDNEQFF.

This clone was seen a handful of times. This chain uses TRBV30 with TRBJ1-2, with D perhaps matching TRBD1 (5 bases). V lost 3 bases and J lost 5, with 13 bases in between. The germline gives CDR1 GTSNPN, CDR2 SVGIG (reference sequence). The CDR3 has 13 residues. The CDR3 is CAWRSGAGYGYTF. CDR3 bases: TGTGCCTGGAGGAGCGGGGCTGGATATGGCTACACCTTC.

The chain links TRBV6-5 to TRBJ1-5; a possible D gene is TRBD1 (5 bases). V lost 5 bases and J 5 bases, leaving 16 bases between the germline ends. This CDR3 has 15 amino acids. CDR1 MNHEY and CDR2 SVGAGI come from the germline V gene. CDR3 in DNA: TGTGCCAGCAGTCGGGGGACGGCGGGGGATCAGCCCCAGCATTTT. Residues: CASSRGTAGDQPQHF.

The chain uses TRBV7-9 and TRBJ1-2; unclear D gene. Germline CDR1 is SEHNR and CDR2 is FQNEAQ (reference sequence). The V end was cut by 2 bases, the J end by 4 bases, with 17 bases between. CDR3 length: 16 residues. Written as DNA, the CDR3 is TGTGCCAGCAGCTTACCGTTGACCCGGGCGACCTATGGCTACACCTTC. Its translation is CASSLPLTRATYGYTF.

The chain joins TRBV30 to TRBJ2-5, with 8 bases matching TRBD2. The CDR3 runs 16 residues. From germline, CDR1 is GTSNPN and CDR2 SVGIG (reference sequence). V lost 8 bases, J lost 5 bases, and 19 bases stayed unmatched. The CDR3 protein is CAQTRTSLHLRETQYF. The CDR3 bases are TGTGCCCAAACTAGGACTAGCCTTCACCTGAGGGAGACCCAGTACTTC.

V is TRBV11-2 and J is TRBJ2-5; D perhaps matches TRBD2 (5 bases). This CDR3 is 15 amino acids long. The germline CDR1 and CDR2 sequences are SGHAT and FQNNGV. The germline V and J ends were trimmed by 5 bases and 4 bases, with 17 bases remaining between them. The CDR3 region is CASSLSDWVGETQYF. The CDR3 bases are TGTGCCAGCAGCCTATCGGACTGGGTGGGAGAGACCCAGTACTTC.

This chain links TRBV19 with TRBJ2-7, with 7 nucleotides matching TRBD2. Losses at the gene ends were 5 bases for V and 3 bases for J; bases not matched to a gene: 4. The CDR3 loop spans 13 amino acids. From germline, CDR1 is LNHDA and CDR2 SQIVND (reference sequence). CDR3 protein: CASSPRDYYEQYF. CDR3 coding DNA: TGTGCCAGTAGTCCCCGGGACTACTACGAGCAGTACTTC. The full variable domain, rest sourced from reference TRBV19 and TRBJ2-7, is DGGITQSPKYLFRKEGQNVTLSCEQNLNHDAMYWYRQDPGQGLRLIYYSQIVNDFQKGDIAEGYSVSREKKESFPLTVTSAQKNPTAFYLCASSPRDYYEQYFGPGTRLTVT.

CDR3 DNA: TGTGCCAGCAGACCCGCAATTCGGGGGAACACCGGGGAGCTGTTTTTT. Encoded protein: CASRPAIRGNTGELFF. J is TRBJ2-2 and V is TRBV3-1 (or the pseudogene TRBV3-2); a possible D gene is TRBD2 (5 bases). The CDR3 has 16 residues. Deletions cut 6 bases from V and 1 base from J, with 15 bases between. Germline CDR1 and CDR2: LGHDT and YNNKEL (reference sequence).

V usage is TRBV3-1 (or the pseudogene TRBV3-2) and J usage is TRBJ2-7; possibly TRBD1 for D (6 bases). Germline CDR1 and CDR2: LGHDT and YNNKEL (reference sequence). V was shortened by 4 bases and J by 7 bases, with 14 bases between the two germline ends. The CDR3 has 13 residues. CDR3 in DNA: TGTGCCAGCAGCCGGAGACAGGATCGAGAGCAGTACTTC. It is translated as CASSRRQDREQYF.

The J gene is TRBJ1-4, the V gene TRBV28, with D perhaps matching TRBD1 (6 bases). Germline CDR1 and CDR2: MDHEN and SYDVKM. The CDR3 has 17 residues. The V and J ends lost 10 bases and 0 bases respectively, with 21 bases between them. For the CDR3, the DNA is TGTGCCACTTCGTTGTGGGGCAGGGGAGCAACTAATGAAAAACTGTTTTTT. Amino acids: CATSLWGRGATNEKLFF.

Regarding this clone: Additional DNA sequences in this sample encode the identical CDR3. The chain carries TRBV5-6 and TRBJ1-2; 9 nucleotides agree with TRBD1. Germline CDR1 reads SGHDT; CDR2 reads YYEEEE. V lost 4 bases, J lost 4 bases, and 2 bases stayed unmatched. This CDR3 contains 13 residues. The DNA for the CDR3 is TGTGCCAGCAGCCCGGGACAGGGCTATGGCTACACCTTC. It yields the protein CASSPGQGYGYTF.